The entry below describes one T cell receptor beta chain. This sample stems from a study of blood T cell repertoires in COVID-19. Across the whole study: Researchers got acute and convalescent COVID-19 samples from the United States, Italy and Spain. T cells, B-cell-depleted T cells, or PBMCs provided the cDNA or gDNA that served as material.

CDR1 LGHNA and CDR2 YSLEER come from the germline V gene. The V and J ends lost 1 base and 3 bases respectively, with 12 bases between them. The CDR3 spans 15 residues. Under the authors' procedure: Researchers report that nucleated cell counts were estimated from reference gene primer amplification. Produced via immunoSEQ multiplex PCR; TCRdb's table is partial and in-frame only. V and J calls and clone size follow that table, whereas D and trimming were derived from the DNA. This table has 200,000 to 250,000 clones, around nine tenths appearing once. The sequenced sample was peripheral blood. The rearrangement joins TRBV4-3 to TRBJ1-1; no definite D call. The TCR comes from a woman in her seventies with active or convalescent COVID-19. The CDR3 DNA sequence: TGCGCCAGCAGCCAAGTTGAGAGGAGCTACACTGAAGCTTTCTTT. This codes for CASSQVERSYTEAFF.